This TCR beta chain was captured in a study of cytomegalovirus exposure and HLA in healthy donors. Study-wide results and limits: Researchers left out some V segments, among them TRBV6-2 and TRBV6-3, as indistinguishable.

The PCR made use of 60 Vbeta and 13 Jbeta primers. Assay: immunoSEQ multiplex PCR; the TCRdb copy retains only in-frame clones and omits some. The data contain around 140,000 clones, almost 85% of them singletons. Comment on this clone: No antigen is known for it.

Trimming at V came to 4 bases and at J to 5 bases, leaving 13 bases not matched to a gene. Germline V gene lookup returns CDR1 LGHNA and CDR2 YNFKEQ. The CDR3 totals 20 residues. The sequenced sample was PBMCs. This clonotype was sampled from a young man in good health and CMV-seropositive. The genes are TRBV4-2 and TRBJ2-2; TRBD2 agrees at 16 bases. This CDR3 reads CASSRTGLAGGYAGTGELFF. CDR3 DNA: TGTGCCAGCAGCCGGACGGGACTAGCGGGAGGGTATGCCGGGACCGGGGAGCTGTTTTTT.